Following are 16 T cell receptor beta chains from one sample sequenced in a study of T cell responses to AZD1222 COVID-19 vaccine (dated by TCRdb to 2020 to 2022). The time point label, read with the paper, signifies: about 28 days (+/-7) after the second vaccine dose. The sample's treatment or condition, from its label and the paper: meningococcal conjugate vaccine given as trial control. Libraries were prepared through the immunoSEQ multiplex PCR assay. In TCRdb, the immuneACCESS table is reduced to in-frame sequences with V and J assigned. These tables do not hold every clone; where another copy was compared, an unresolved V gene accounts for under half, and the others remain unexplained. The sample records over 200,000 clones, roughly 94% of which are singletons. Together, the top ten hold around 1.5% of the sample. The specimen was peripheral blood, collected 28 days after the second dose of the MenACWY control vaccine. The source is an adult who received the MenACWY meningococcal vaccine as a control.

The gene calls are TRBV7-2 and TRBJ1-2, with TRBD1 identical over 9 bases. V lost 2 bases and J lost 0; bases outside the gene matches: 10. Germline loops: CDR1 SGHTA, CDR2 FQGNSA. This CDR3 has 18 residues. The CDR3 DNA is TGTGCCAGCAGCTTATCCGGGGGACAGGGTGACTCTAACTATGGCTACACCTTC. Its protein is CASSLSGGQGDSNYGYTF.

The chain joins TRBV30 to TRBJ1-2; D is possibly TRBD1 (6 bases). There are 15 residues in the CDR3. V was clipped by 2 bases and J by 0 bases, with 13 bases between them. The germline gives CDR1 GTSNPN, CDR2 SVGIG (reference sequence). In DNA form, the CDR3 reads TGTGCCTGGAGTCCGCCGGACAGAGCTAACTATGGCTACACCTTC. Protein product: CAWSPPDRANYGYTF.

Points on this clone: Other DNA sequences in the same sample also yield this CDR3. The rearrangement uses TRBV18 and TRBJ2-7; a possible D gene is TRBD1 (6 bases). Germline V gene lookup returns CDR1 KGHSH and CDR2 LQKENI. V was shortened by 3 bases and J by 0 bases, with 9 bases between the two germline ends. This CDR3 contains 14 residues. CDR3 in amino acids: CASSPGQGSYEQYF. In DNA form, the CDR3 reads TGTGCCAGCTCACCGGGACAAGGCTCCTACGAGCAGTACTTC.

The V call is TRBV19, the J call TRBJ1-2; D ambiguous. V lost 6 bases, J lost 2 bases, and 13 bases lay in between. Germline V lookup: CDR1 LNHDA, CDR2 SQIVND (reference sequence). The CDR3 sequence is 14 residues long. This chain's CDR3 is CASRNPEQNYGYTF. The CDR3 nucleotides are TGTGCCAGTAGAAACCCAGAGCAGAACTATGGCTACACCTTC.

V usage is TRBV5-5 and J usage is TRBJ1-6, with 7 nucleotides matching TRBD1. The trim removed 0 bases at V and 9 bases at J, leaving 3 bases unmatched. The length of the CDR3 is 14 residues. The germline V gene has CDR1 SGHKS and CDR2 YYEKEE (reference sequence). The CDR3 is CASSLDGTVSPLHF. CDR3 sequence (DNA): TGTGCCAGCAGCTTGGACGGGACAGTTTCACCCCTCCACTTT.

For the CDR3, the DNA is TGTGCCAGCAGCCAAGGGGGACAGCCAACCCTCTATGGCTACACCTTC. It encodes CASSQGGQPTLYGYTF. The chain joins TRBV4-2 to TRBJ1-2; 7 bases are a match to TRBD1. The CDR3 is 16 amino acids. Germline V lookup: CDR1 LGHNA, CDR2 YNFKEQ. Germline trimming cut 1 base from V and 4 bases from J; bases unmatched to any gene: 9.

This chain connects TRBV6-5 to TRBJ1-4; D is ambiguous. Germline V gene lookup returns CDR1 MNHEY and CDR2 SVGAGI. The CDR3 totals 14 residues. Trimming removed 7 bases from V and 4 bases from J, with 13 bases in between. CDR3 sequence (DNA): TGTGCCAGCAAGCCTGCGGGATTTAATGAAAAACTGTTTTTT. Protein: CASKPAGFNEKLFF.

This chain connects TRBV14 to TRBJ2-1, with no clear D. The V and J ends lost 6 bases and 5 bases respectively, with 20 bases between them. Germline V gives CDR1 SGHDN, CDR2 FVKESK. CDR3 size: 16 residues. The CDR3 sequence is CASSPTVQTHNNEQFF. In DNA form, the CDR3 reads TGTGCCAGCAGTCCAACGGTACAGACACACAACAATGAGCAGTTCTTC. Drawing the rest from reference TRBV14 and TRBJ2-1, the complete variable domain is EAGVTQFPSHSVIEKGQTVTLRCDPISGHDNLYWYRRVMGKEIKFLLHFVKESKQDESGMPNNRFLAERTGGTYSTLKVQPAELEDSGVYFCASSPTVQTHNNEQFFGPGTRLTVL.

The genes are TRBV30 and TRBJ1-5; 11 bases fit TRBD1. The V segment lost 2 bases and the J segment 7 bases; nucleotides outside the gene matches: 10. CDR3 length: 16 amino acids. Germline assignment: CDR1 GTSNPN and CDR2 SVGIG (reference sequence). This CDR3 reads CAWSPSPGTGGQPQHF. Here the CDR3 DNA reads TGTGCCTGGAGTCCCTCCCCGGGGACAGGGGGGCAGCCCCAGCATTTT.

This sequence joins TRBV7-9 and TRBJ2-4, with a weak D call TRBD1 (6 bases). The V gene lost 4 bases and the J gene lost 7 bases, with 20 bases spanning the gap. The length of the CDR3 is 16 residues. Germline V gives CDR1 SEHNR, CDR2 FQNEAQ (reference sequence). CDR3 in amino acids: CASSSPRGGASNIQYF. The CDR3 DNA reads TGTGCCAGCAGCTCACCCAGGGGTGGAGCGTCTAACATTCAGTACTTC.

The CDR3 region has the DNA TGTGCCAGTAGACCCCCCAGCGGGGCCCCCTACGAGCAGTACTTC. Amino acids: CASRPPSGAPYEQYF. The chain combines TRBV19 with TRBJ2-7; 7 nucleotides match TRBD2. CDR1 is LNHDA, CDR2 SQIVND, per germline (reference sequence). The CDR3 loop spans 15 amino acids. The ends lost 6 bases at V and 2 bases at J; junction bases unmatched: 10.

This clone has just one count. The rearrangement joins TRBV9 to TRBJ1-6; D unclear. This CDR3 region has 14 residues. Germline V gene sequence: CDR1 SGDLS, CDR2 YYNGEE. The V gene lost 1 base and the J gene lost 7 bases, with 9 bases spanning the gap. DNA for the CDR3: TGTGCCAGCAGCGTAAGTCCGGGGAATTCACCCCTCCACTTT. This encodes CASSVSPGNSPLHF. The full variable domain, completed using reference TRBV9 and TRBJ1-6, is DSGVTQTPKHLITATGQRVTLRCSPRSGDLSVYWYQQSLDQGLQFLIQYYNGEERAKGNILERFSAQQFPDLHSELNLSSLELGDSALYFCASSVSPGNSPLHFGNGTRLTVT.

CDR3 nucleotide sequence: TGTGCCAGCAGCCCCCGACTAGCGGGAGACAGTACGCAGTATTTT. It translates to CASSPRLAGDSTQYF. The chain couples TRBV3-1 (or the pseudogene TRBV3-2) to TRBJ2-3, with 12 positions matching TRBD2. Germline V gives CDR1 LGHDT, CDR2 YNNKEL (reference sequence). The trim removed 4 bases at V and 8 bases at J, leaving 7 bases unmatched. The CDR3 spans 15 residues.

The chain combines TRBV7-8 with TRBJ2-2, with D perhaps matching TRBD1 or TRBD2 (5 bases each). The germline CDR1 and CDR2 sequences are SGHVS and FQNEAQ. The CDR3 sequence is 14 residues long. V lost 5 bases and J 0 bases, leaving 7 bases between the germline ends. CDR3 coding DNA: TGTGCCAGCAGCGGGGGACCGAACACCGGGGAGCTGTTTTTT. Amino acid sequence: CASSGGPNTGELFF. The whole variable domain, filled in from reference TRBV7-8 and TRBJ2-2, reads GAGVSQSPRYKVAKRGQDVALRCDPISGHVSLFWYQQALGQGPEFLTYFQNEAQLDKSGLPSDRFFAERPEGSVSTLKIQRTQQEDSAVYLCASSGGPNTGELFFGEGSRLTVL.

J is TRBJ1-2 and V is TRBV7-9; tentative D call: TRBD1 (6 bases). V lost 3 bases and J 2 bases, leaving 13 bases between the germline ends. The CDR3 has 15 amino acids. The V gene's germline CDR1 is SEHNR and CDR2 FQNEAQ (reference sequence). The CDR3 loop reads CASSFSGTPNYGYTF. The DNA of the CDR3 is TGTGCCAGCAGCTTCTCCGGGACACCGAACTATGGCTACACCTTC.

The chain uses TRBV27 and TRBJ2-7; D not certain. The CDR3 loop spans 13 amino acids. Per the germline V gene, CDR1 is MNHEY and CDR2 is SMNVEV (reference sequence). Trimming left V 0 bases short and J 6 bases short, with 9 bases between. The CDR3 protein is CASSLSSRGEQYF. CDR3 DNA sequence: TGTGCCAGCAGTTTATCCTCCCGTGGCGAGCAGTACTTC.